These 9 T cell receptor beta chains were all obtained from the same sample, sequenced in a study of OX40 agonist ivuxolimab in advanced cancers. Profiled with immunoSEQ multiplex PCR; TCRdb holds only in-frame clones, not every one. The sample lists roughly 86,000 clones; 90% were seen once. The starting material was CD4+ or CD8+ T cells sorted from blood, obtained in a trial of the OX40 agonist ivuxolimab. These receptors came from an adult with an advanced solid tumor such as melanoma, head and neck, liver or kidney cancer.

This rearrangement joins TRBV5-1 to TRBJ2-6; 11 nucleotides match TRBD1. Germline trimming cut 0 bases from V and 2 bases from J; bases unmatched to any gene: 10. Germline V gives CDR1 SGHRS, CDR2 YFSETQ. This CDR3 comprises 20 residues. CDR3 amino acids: CASSLAELVGQGAGANVLTF. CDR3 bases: TGCGCCAGCAGCTTGGCCGAACTAGTGGGACAGGGGGCTGGGGCCAACGTCCTGACTTTC. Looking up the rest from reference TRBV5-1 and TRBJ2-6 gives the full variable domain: KAGVTQTPRYLIKTRGQQVTLSCSPISGHRSVSWYQQTPGQGLQFLFEYFSETQRNKGNFPGRFSGRQFSNSRSEMNVSTLELGDSALYLCASSLAELVGQGAGANVLTFGAGSRLTVL.

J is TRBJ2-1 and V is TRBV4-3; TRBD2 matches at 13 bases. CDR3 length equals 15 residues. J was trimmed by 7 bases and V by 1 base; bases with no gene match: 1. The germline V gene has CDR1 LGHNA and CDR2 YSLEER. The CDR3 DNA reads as TGCGCCAGCAGCCAAGGGACTAGCGGGAGAAATGAGCAGTTCTTC. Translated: CASSQGTSGRNEQFF.

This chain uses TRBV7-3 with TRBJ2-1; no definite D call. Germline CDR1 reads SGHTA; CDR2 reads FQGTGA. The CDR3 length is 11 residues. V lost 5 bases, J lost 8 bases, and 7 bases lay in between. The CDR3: CASSANDEQFF. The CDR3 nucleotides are TGTGCCAGCAGCGCGAACGATGAGCAGTTCTTC.

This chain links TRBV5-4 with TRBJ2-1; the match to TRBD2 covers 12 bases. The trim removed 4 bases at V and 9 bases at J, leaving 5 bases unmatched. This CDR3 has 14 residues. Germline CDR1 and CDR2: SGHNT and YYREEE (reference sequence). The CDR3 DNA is TGTGCCAGCAGCACGACTAGCGGGAGCGGTGAGCAGTTCTTC. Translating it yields CASSTTSGSGEQFF.

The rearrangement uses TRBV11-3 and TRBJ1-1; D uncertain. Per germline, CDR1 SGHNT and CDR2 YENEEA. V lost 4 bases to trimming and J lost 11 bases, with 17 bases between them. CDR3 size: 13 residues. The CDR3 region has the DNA TGTGCCAGCAGCTCCCCCCGAGAAAAGGTGGCTTTCTTT. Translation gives CASSSPREKVAFF.

CDR3 protein: CASSLGGAGNQPQHF. The CDR3 coding sequence is TGTGCCAGCAGCCTAGGGGGCGCTGGTAATCAGCCCCAGCATTTT. This chain uses TRBV7-8 with TRBJ1-5; the match to TRBD1 covers 7 bases. V lost 5 bases, J lost 4 bases, and 8 bases stayed unmatched. Germline CDR1 SGHVS, CDR2 FQNEAQ. CDR3 length: 15 residues.

Here the CDR3 reads CASNRGGSSYEQYF. The CDR3 bases are TGTGCCAGCAATCGAGGCGGGAGCTCCTACGAGCAGTACTTC. The chain carries TRBV9 and TRBJ2-7; 7 bases match TRBD2. This CDR3 has 14 residues. Trimming cost V 6 bases and J 0 bases; bases outside gene matches: 6. Germline CDR1 is SGDLS and CDR2 is YYNGEE.

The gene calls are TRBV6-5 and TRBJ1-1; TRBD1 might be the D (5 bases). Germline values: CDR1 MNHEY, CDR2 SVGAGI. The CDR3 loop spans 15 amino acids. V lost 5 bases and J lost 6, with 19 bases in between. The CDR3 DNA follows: TGTGCCAGCAGTGGGAGGGGCGTCCCCGAGCCTGAAGCTTTCTTT. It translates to CASSGRGVPEPEAFF.

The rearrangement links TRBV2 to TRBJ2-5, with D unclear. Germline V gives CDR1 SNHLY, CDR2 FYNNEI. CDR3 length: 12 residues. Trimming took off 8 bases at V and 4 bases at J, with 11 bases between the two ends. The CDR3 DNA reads TGTGCCAGCGGGCTAGTAGGAGAGACCCAGTACTTC. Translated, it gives CASGLVGETQYF.